This TCR beta chain comes out of a study of control samples from healthy donors and cancer patients. Trimming removed 1 base at V and 0 bases at J, with 10 bases between. CDR3 length equals 16 residues. Germline V gene sequence: CDR1 SNHLY, CDR2 FYNNEI. Sequenced by immunoSEQ multiplex PCR; TCRdb stores in-frame clones only, minus some. The table records more than 35,000 clones, around 80% of them present only once. The receptor was derived from an older woman with lung cancer. V gene TRBV2 combines with J gene TRBJ1-3, with unresolved D. Sequenced sample: PBMCs. The CDR3 coding sequence is TGTGCCAGCAGTGAAGGGACCTACTACTCTGGAAACACCATATATTTT. Protein sequence: CASSEGTYYSGNTIYF. Complete variable domain (other parts from reference TRBV2 and TRBJ1-3): EPEVTQTPSHQVTQMGQEVILRCVPISNHLYFYWYRQILGQKVEFLVSFYNNEISEKSEIFDDQFSVERPDGSNFTLKIRSTKLEDSAMYFCASSEGTYYSGNTIYFGEGSWLTVV.